This TCR beta chain was captured in a study of identical twins. Using its own MiXCR run on the 5' RACE reads, TCRdb lists one record per CDR3 protein. Among some 570,000 distinct CDR3 sequences listed, under 25% were seen once. The data also belong to a second study, concerning yellow fever vaccine responses in identical twins.

The specimen was CD4+ T cells sorted from blood. The clonotype comes from a woman under 30 in good health.

In nucleotides, the CDR3 is TGTGCCAGCAGTTCAGACTGGCGGGGCACAGATACGCAGTATTTT. The encoded protein is CASSSDWRGTDTQYF. This rearrangement joins TRBV27 to TRBJ2-3; possible D gene TRBD2, 5 bases. Germline assignment: CDR1 MNHEY and CDR2 SMNVEV (reference sequence). This CDR3 has 15 residues. V was cut by 4 bases and J by 1 base, with 12 bases left in between.